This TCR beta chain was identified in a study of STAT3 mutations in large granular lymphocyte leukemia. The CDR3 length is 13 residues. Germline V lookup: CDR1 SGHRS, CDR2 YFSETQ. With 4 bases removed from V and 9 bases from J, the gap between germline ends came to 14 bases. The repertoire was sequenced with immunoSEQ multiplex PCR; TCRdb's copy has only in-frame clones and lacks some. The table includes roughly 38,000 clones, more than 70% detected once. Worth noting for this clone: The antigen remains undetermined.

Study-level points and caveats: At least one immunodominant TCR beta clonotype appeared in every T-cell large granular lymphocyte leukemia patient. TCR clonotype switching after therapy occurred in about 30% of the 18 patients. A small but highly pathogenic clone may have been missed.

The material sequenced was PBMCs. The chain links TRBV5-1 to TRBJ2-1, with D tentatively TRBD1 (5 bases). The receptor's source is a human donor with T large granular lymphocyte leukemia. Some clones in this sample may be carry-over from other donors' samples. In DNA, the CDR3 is TGCGCCAGCAGCATTTATCAGGGTTCTGAGCAGTTCTTC. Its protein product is CASSIYQGSEQFF.